This TCR beta chain was captured by sequencing in a study of T-cell reconstitution after alpha-beta-depleted transplantation in children. Study-wide points: Alpha-beta T cells present about two months after transplant were reported to originate from several hundred expanded graft clones. At day 60, the high TCRbeta diversity found in some patients originated from recipient T cells and thymic progenitors that had survived.

To note about this clonotype: Its target is unknown.

The authors prepared the TCRbeta library with unique molecular identifiers. A single record per CDR3 protein comes from TCRdb applying MiXCR to the PCR reads. Seen here are about 870,000 distinct CDR3 sequences, around 15% observed once, and the top ten hold under 6%. The starting material was PBMCs, mostly from graft donor cells, obtained 360 days after TCRalphabeta/CD19-depleted stem cell transplant. The source of this sequence is a male patient between 10 and 17 years old who had a stem cell transplant for acute lymphoblastic leukemia, so the T cells may come from the graft donor.

The CDR3 sequence is CSVRRAGSSFRSGANVLTF. The CDR3 nucleotides read TGCAGCGTTCGGCGTGCAGGGTCCTCTTTTAGGTCTGGGGCCAACGTCCTGACTTTC. The chain joins TRBV29-1 to TRBJ2-6; D might be TRBD1 (5 bases). The CDR3 is 19 amino acids. The V end lost 5 bases, the J end lost 1 base, and 24 bases lay between the germline ends. CDR1 SQVTM and CDR2 ANQGSEA come from the germline V gene.